This T cell receptor (beta chain) emerged from a study of blood T cell repertoires in COVID-19. The repertoire was sequenced with immunoSEQ multiplex PCR; TCRdb's copy has only in-frame clones and lacks some. The table records 300,000 to 350,000 clones, approximately 89% of them present only once. The CDR3 extends over 19 amino acids. The J segment lost 3 bases and the V segment lost 2 bases, leaving 14 bases of the junction unmatched. Per germline, CDR1 KGHSH and CDR2 LQKENI. The receptor was isolated from a woman aged 55-69 years with COVID-19, enrolled during active disease. The chain uses TRBV18 and TRBJ2-3; 10 bases match TRBD2. Material for sequencing was peripheral blood. The CDR3 here is CASSPLRKATSGETDTQYF. The CDR3 coding sequence is TGTGCCAGCTCACCATTGAGGAAAGCAACTAGCGGGGAAACAGATACGCAGTATTTT.